Shown below are 21 T cell receptor beta chains from a single sample sequenced in a study of blood T cell repertoires in COVID-19. Profiled with immunoSEQ multiplex PCR; TCRdb holds only in-frame clones, not every one. The profile shows hundreds of thousands of clones, roughly 86% of them singletons. The sequencing input was PBMCs or T cells enriched from blood (not recorded which). The origin of the receptors is a woman in her forties or fifties who had been exposed to COVID-19.

This chain joins TRBV11-3 and TRBJ2-7; the match to TRBD1 covers 10 bases. The V gene's germline CDR1 is SGHNT and CDR2 YENEEA. The V and J ends lost 6 bases and 7 bases, in that order; junction bases with no gene match: 3. The CDR3 covers 12 residues. This CDR3 reads CASRWTGGEQYF. The CDR3 DNA follows: TGTGCCAGCAGGTGGACAGGGGGTGAGCAGTACTTC.

This rearrangement joins TRBV6-4 to TRBJ2-1, with D tentatively TRBD2 (5 bases). This CDR3 contains 15 residues. Germline lookup yields CDR1 MRHNA and CDR2 SNTAGT. Trimming removed 6 bases from V and 7 bases from J, with 19 bases in between. This CDR3 is CASRPDMGGGNEQFF. The DNA for the CDR3 is TGTGCCAGCAGGCCCGACATGGGCGGAGGTAATGAGCAGTTCTTC.

The chain employs TRBV5-1 and TRBJ2-7; D possibly corresponds to TRBD1 (7 bases). The V end was cut by 2 bases, the J end by 4 bases, with 16 bases between. The CDR3 totals 15 residues. Germline values: CDR1 SGHRS, CDR2 YFSETQ. CDR3 nucleotide sequence: TGCGCCAGCAGCTTCTTCGACAGGGACTCTTACGAGCAGTACTTC. This gives the protein CASSFFDRDSYEQYF. The full variable domain, rest sourced from reference TRBV5-1 and TRBJ2-7, is KAGVTQTPRYLIKTRGQQVTLSCSPISGHRSVSWYQQTPGQGLQFLFEYFSETQRNKGNFPGRFSGRQFSNSRSEMNVSTLELGDSALYLCASSFFDRDSYEQYFGPGTRLTVT.

This chain connects TRBV28 to TRBJ1-4; 9 bases fit TRBD1. There are 16 residues in the CDR3. Germline CDR1 reads MDHEN; CDR2 reads SYDVKM. J was trimmed by 8 bases and V by 5 bases; bases with no gene match: 12. This chain's CDR3 is CASSSPGTGIREKLFF. The DNA for the CDR3 is TGTGCCAGCAGTAGCCCCGGGACAGGGATACGAGAAAAACTGTTTTTT. Full variable domain (missing parts from reference TRBV28 and TRBJ1-4): DVKVTQSSRYLVKRTGEKVFLECVQDMDHENMFWYRQDPGLGLRLIYFSYDVKMKEKGDIPEGYSVSREKKERFSLILESASTNQTSMYLCASSSPGTGIREKLFFGSGTQLSVL.

The CDR3 here is CASSLEGQRRYNEQFF. DNA for the CDR3: TGCGCCAGCAGCTTGGAGGGACAGAGACGCTACAATGAGCAGTTCTTC. The J gene is TRBJ2-1, the V gene TRBV5-1; TRBD1 matches at 7 bases. V dropped 0 bases and J dropped 3; count of bases not matched to a gene: 6. Germline V lookup: CDR1 SGHRS, CDR2 YFSETQ. The CDR3 length is 16 residues.

The rearrangement links TRBV6-5 to TRBJ2-7; TRBD1 might be the D (6 bases). Germline loops: CDR1 MNHEY, CDR2 SVGAGI. CDR3 size: 15 residues. Deletions cut 7 bases from V and 3 bases from J, with 19 bases between. The CDR3 bases are TGTGCCAGCAAGGACACCGCCGGGACAATCTACGAGCAGTACTTC. Its translation: CASKDTAGTIYEQYF.

The gene calls are TRBV5-5 and TRBJ1-4, with D possibly being TRBD1 (5 bases). Germline V lookup: CDR1 SGHKS, CDR2 YYEKEE (reference sequence). CDR3 length: 16 residues. With 0 bases removed from V and 7 bases from J, the gap between germline ends came to 16 bases. The CDR3 loop is CASSLALDSRTEKLFF. The CDR3 region has the DNA TGTGCCAGCAGCTTGGCCTTAGACAGCCGAACTGAAAAACTGTTTTTT. Supplemented by reference TRBV5-5 and TRBJ1-4, the full variable domain reads DAGVTQSPTHLIKTRGQQVTLRCSPISGHKSVSWYQQVLGQGPQFIFQYYEKEERGRGNFPDRFSARQFPNYSSELNVNALLLGDSALYLCASSLALDSRTEKLFFGSGTQLSVL.

The chain employs TRBV13 and TRBJ2-3; 10 nucleotides agree with TRBD2. CDR1 and CDR2 from the germline V gene are PRHDT and FYEKMQ (reference sequence). Trimming at V came to 1 base and at J to 5 bases, leaving 3 bases not matched to a gene. This CDR3 comprises 15 residues. CDR3 in DNA: TGTGCCAGCAGCTTAGAACTAGCGGGGTTAGATACGCAGTATTTT. Its translation is CASSLELAGLDTQYF.

Notes on this clone: Other nucleotide sequences in the sample specify the same CDR3. The chain joins TRBV19 to TRBJ1-5; 7 bases are a match to TRBD1. The CDR3 is 14 residues long. The germline V gene has CDR1 LNHDA and CDR2 SQIVND (reference sequence). Trimming took 4 bases from V and 2 from J; bases not matched to a gene: 2. The CDR3 protein is CASSTTGGNQPQHF. CDR3 nucleotides: TGTGCCAGTAGTACTACAGGGGGCAATCAGCCCCAGCATTTT.

The V call is TRBV18, the J call TRBJ1-2, with no clear D. The CDR3 totals 14 residues. V lost 2 bases and J lost 3, with 10 bases in between. From germline, CDR1 is KGHSH and CDR2 LQKENI. CDR3 bases: TGTGCCAGCTCACCAATCCGGGAGCACTATGGCTACACCTTC. It codes for CASSPIREHYGYTF.

The chain couples TRBV3-1 (or the pseudogene TRBV3-2) to TRBJ2-3; 7 positions match TRBD2. The CDR3 loop spans 20 amino acids. Unmatched junction bases numbered 20, after V lost 3 bases and J lost 2 bases. Germline CDR1 reads LGHDT; CDR2 reads YNNKEL (reference sequence). The CDR3 coding sequence is TGTGCCAGCAGCCACCTATTGGGGGGGGTCTCAAGTACTTACACAGATACGCAGTATTTT. Its protein product is CASSHLLGGVSSTYTDTQYF.

V usage is TRBV2 and J usage is TRBJ2-7; TRBD2 matches at 10 bases. This CDR3 region has 14 residues. CDR1 and CDR2 (germline): SNHLY, FYNNEI. Trimming took 6 bases from V and 4 from J; bases not matched to a gene: 6. CDR3 sequence (DNA): TGTGCCAGCAGGGGGACTAGCGAACCTTACGAGCAGTACTTC. Amino acids: CASRGTSEPYEQYF.

The rearrangement links TRBV19 to TRBJ2-5, with unresolved D. Trimming stripped 2 bases from V and 4 bases from J, with 14 bases between. This CDR3 contains 15 residues. CDR1 and CDR2 from the germline V gene are LNHDA and SQIVND (reference sequence). CDR3 coding DNA: TGTGCCAGTAGTATACAGTACCGATCACGAGAGACCCAGTACTTC. Its protein product is CASSIQYRSRETQYF.

This chain links TRBV30 with TRBJ2-7; 7 bases agree with TRBD1. Germline V gives CDR1 GTSNPN, CDR2 SVGIG (reference sequence). This CDR3 is 12 amino acids long. V lost 1 base and J lost 3; bases outside the gene matches: 0. The DNA for the CDR3 is TGTGCCTGGAGTGGGACAGGCTACGAGCAGTACTTC. Its translation is CAWSGTGYEQYF.

This chain connects TRBV3-1 (or the pseudogene TRBV3-2) to TRBJ1-6, with a weak D call TRBD1 (5 bases). The V gene lost 0 bases and the J gene lost 7 bases, with 13 bases spanning the gap. CDR3 length: 16 residues. Germline values: CDR1 LGHDT, CDR2 YNNKEL (reference sequence). CDR3 region: CASSQEMWQGNSPLHF. CDR3 in DNA: TGTGCCAGCAGCCAAGAGATGTGGCAGGGAAATTCACCCCTCCACTTT.

V usage is TRBV5-6 and J usage is TRBJ2-7, with D unresolved. Germline assignment: CDR1 SGHDT and CDR2 YYEEEE. The CDR3 length is 15 residues. Trimming shortened V by 0 bases and J by 0 bases, and 10 bases separated the two germline ends. CDR3 in amino acids: CASSLDSPSSYEQYF. CDR3 bases: TGTGCCAGCAGCTTGGACAGTCCTTCCTCCTACGAGCAGTACTTC.

The DNA for the CDR3 is TGTGCCAGCAGCCAGGGGGCGGGGGAGACCCAGTACTTC. Protein product: CASSQGAGETQYF. This sequence joins TRBV2 and TRBJ2-5, with 8 positions matching TRBD1. Germline assignment: CDR1 SNHLY and CDR2 FYNNEI. J was trimmed by 5 bases and V by 6 bases; bases with no gene match: 5. The CDR3 loop spans 13 amino acids.

CDR3 DNA: TGTGCCAGCAAAGGGGACAGGGGGCAATACAATGAGCAGTTCTTC. Translated: CASKGDRGQYNEQFF. The J gene is TRBJ2-1, the V gene TRBV2; 12 bases are shared with TRBD1. V lost 7 bases to trimming and J lost 4 bases; unmatched junction nucleotides: 5. Germline values: CDR1 SNHLY, CDR2 FYNNEI. CDR3 size: 15 residues.

The chain combines TRBV4-1 with TRBJ2-5; 8 nucleotides align to TRBD2. V was clipped by 4 bases and J by 0 bases; unmatched bases: 16. The CDR3 is 19 amino acids. Germline V gives CDR1 MGHRA, CDR2 YSYEKL. The CDR3: CASSREAAAAGGNQETQYF. CDR3 DNA sequence: TGCGCCAGCAGCCGGGAGGCGGCAGCGGCGGGGGGAAACCAAGAGACCCAGTACTTC.

The chain carries TRBV20-1 and TRBJ1-5, with D possibly TRBD1 on 6 matching bases. The CDR3 is made up of 14 amino acids. V lost 3 bases and J lost 1, with 10 bases in between. Per germline, CDR1 DFQATT and CDR2 SNEGSKA (reference sequence). The DNA for the CDR3 is TGCAGTGCTAGTCCGGGGGGCAGCAATCAGCCCCAGCATTTT. Translation: CSASPGGSNQPQHF.

The chain carries TRBV29-1 and TRBJ1-1; D is uncertain. Germline lookup yields CDR1 SQVTM and CDR2 ANQGSEA. V was shortened by 6 bases and J by 5 bases, with 13 bases between the two germline ends. The CDR3 has 12 residues. The CDR3 DNA follows: TGCAGCGTCATGGAGGGCTTGACTGAAGCTTTCTTT. This gives the protein CSVMEGLTEAFF.